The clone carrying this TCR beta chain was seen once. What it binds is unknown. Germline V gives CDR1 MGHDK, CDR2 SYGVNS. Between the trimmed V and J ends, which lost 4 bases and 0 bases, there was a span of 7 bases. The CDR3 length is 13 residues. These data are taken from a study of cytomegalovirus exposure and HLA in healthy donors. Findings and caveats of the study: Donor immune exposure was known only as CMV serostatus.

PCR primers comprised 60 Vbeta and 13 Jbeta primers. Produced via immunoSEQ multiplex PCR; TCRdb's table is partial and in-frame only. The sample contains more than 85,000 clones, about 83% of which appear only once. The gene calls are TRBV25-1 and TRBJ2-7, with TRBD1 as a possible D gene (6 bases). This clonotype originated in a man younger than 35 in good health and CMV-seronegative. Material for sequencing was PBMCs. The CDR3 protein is CASSATGSYEQYF. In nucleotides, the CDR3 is TGTGCCAGCAGTGCGACAGGCTCCTACGAGCAGTACTTC.